Following are 29 T cell receptor beta chains from one sample sequenced in a study of blood T cell repertoires in COVID-19. Clones were read by immunoSEQ multiplex PCR, and TCRdb kept only the in-frame ones, dropping some. The data show fewer than 250,000 clones, 65% to 80% seen once. The specimen sequenced was peripheral blood. These receptors came from a woman aged 50 to 65 with acute or convalescent COVID-19.

The genes are TRBV7-2 and TRBJ2-3, with D possibly TRBD1 on 6 matching bases. The V end was cut by 5 bases, the J end by 4 bases, with 19 bases between. Germline V lookup: CDR1 SGHTA, CDR2 FQGNSA. This CDR3 contains 16 residues. The CDR3 loop reads CASSPKTGLSADTQYF. The DNA for the CDR3 is TGTGCCAGCAGCCCGAAAACAGGGCTGAGCGCAGATACGCAGTATTTT.

V and J are TRBV11-2 and TRBJ1-3; D is ambiguous. Trimming took off 4 bases at V and 2 bases at J, with 9 bases between the two ends. The CDR3 runs 14 residues. CDR1 and CDR2 (germline): SGHAT, FQNNGV. This chain's CDR3 is CASSSAGTGNTIYF. The CDR3 DNA reads as TGTGCCAGCAGCTCAGCCGGGACTGGAAACACCATATATTTT. Together with reference TRBV11-2 and TRBJ1-3, the CDR3 gives the full variable domain: EAGVAQSPRYKIIEKRQSVAFWCNPISGHATLYWYQQILGQGPKLLIQFQNNGVVDDSQLPKDRFSAERLKGVDSTLKIQPAKLEDSAVYLCASSSAGTGNTIYFGEGSWLTVV.

This chain connects TRBV4-2 to TRBJ1-4, with D perhaps TRBD1 (5 bases). Trimming removed 0 bases at V and 2 bases at J, with 13 bases between. Germline V gene data show CDR1 as LGHNA and CDR2 as YNFKEQ. The CDR3 has 17 residues. DNA of the CDR3: TGTGCCAGCAGCCAAGAGTGGGGCGCCTTGACTAATGAAAAACTGTTTTTT. It translates to CASSQEWGALTNEKLFF.

This chain uses TRBV15 with TRBJ1-4, with TRBD1 identical over 8 bases. Germline V gene sequence: CDR1 LNHNV, CDR2 YYDKDF (reference sequence). J was trimmed by 7 bases and V by 3 bases; bases with no gene match: 7. The CDR3 loop spans 15 amino acids. The CDR3 nucleotides read TGTGCCACCAGCAGGTCGTCAGGGGGCGGTGAAAAACTGTTTTTT. Amino acids: CATSRSSGGGEKLFF.

The chain is built from TRBV28 and TRBJ2-1; TRBD1 matches 7 bases. Germline CDR1 MDHEN, CDR2 SYDVKM. The length of the CDR3 is 17 residues. V dropped 2 bases and J dropped 8; count of bases not matched to a gene: 15. The CDR3 reads CASSLRTRTGDGDEQFF. The CDR3 region has the DNA TGTGCCAGCAGTTTACGAACCCGGACAGGAGATGGGGATGAGCAGTTCTTC.

The V and J genes are TRBV19 and TRBJ1-1, with TRBD1 matching over 7 bases. In germline, CDR1 is LNHDA, CDR2 SQIVND (reference sequence). The CDR3 extends over 14 amino acids. The ends lost 5 bases at V and 6 bases at J; junction bases unmatched: 9. CDR3 nucleotides: TGTGCCAGTAGTCTCCGACAGGGTAAAGCTGAAGCTTTCTTT. Amino acid sequence: CASSLRQGKAEAFF. The full variable domain, with the rest looked up from reference TRBV19 and TRBJ1-1, is DGGITQSPKYLFRKEGQNVTLSCEQNLNHDAMYWYRQDPGQGLRLIYYSQIVNDFQKGDIAEGYSVSREKKESFPLTVTSAQKNPTAFYLCASSLRQGKAEAFFGQGTRLTVV.

The chain joins TRBV9 to TRBJ2-2, with 11 nucleotides matching TRBD1. After removal of 4 bases from V and 7 bases from J, the junction contained 3 bases not matched to a gene. Germline assignment: CDR1 SGDLS and CDR2 YYNGEE. The CDR3 is 14 amino acids. In nucleotides, the CDR3 is TGTGCCAGCAGCTACGGGACAGGGGGCGGGGAGCTGTTTTTT. The encoded protein is CASSYGTGGGELFF.

The gene calls are TRBV10-3 and TRBJ1-4; TRBD1 aligns across 10 bases. Germline V gene data show CDR1 as ENHRY and CDR2 as SYGVKD. V shed 7 bases and J 7 bases; nucleotides not matched to a gene: 6. The CDR3 has 14 residues. CDR3 nucleotides: TGTGCCATCAAGGGACAGGGGAGGGCTGAAAAACTGTTTTTT. As protein: CAIKGQGRAEKLFF.

The CDR3 DNA reads TGTGCCAGCAGCGAGACAGGGATTCAGCCCCAGCATTTT. Translation: CASSETGIQPQHF. The V gene is TRBV6-2 or TRBV6-3, the J gene TRBJ1-5, with 7 nucleotides matching TRBD1. The junction had 5 bases not matched to a gene; V was cut back by 6 bases and J by 6 bases. The CDR3 consists of 13 residues. Germline values: CDR1 MNHEY, CDR2 SVGEGT.

The table lists this clone with a few counts. This chain connects TRBV24-1 to TRBJ2-1, with D possibly being TRBD2 (5 bases). This CDR3 spans 16 amino acids. Germline values: CDR1 KGHDR, CDR2 SFDVKD. V was pared by 0 bases and J by 1 base, with 9 bases between. CDR3 residues: CATSDLSPGSYNEQFF. The CDR3 DNA reads TGTGCCACCAGTGATTTGTCCCCGGGGTCCTACAATGAGCAGTTCTTC.

In this sample, this clone turned up a few times. The genes are TRBV30 and TRBJ2-5; tentatively, D is TRBD2 (6 bases). Germline CDR1 reads GTSNPN; CDR2 reads SVGIG (reference sequence). V lost 0 bases to trimming and J lost 5 bases, with 7 bases between them. The CDR3 runs 12 residues. This CDR3 is CAWSVGTETQYF. In DNA form, the CDR3 reads TGTGCCTGGAGTGTAGGGACTGAGACCCAGTACTTC.

The chain links TRBV6-2 or TRBV6-3 to TRBJ2-7, with 10 positions matching TRBD1. Germline V CDR1 and CDR2: MNHEY, SVGEGT. The CDR3 runs to 14 residues. The V segment lost 6 bases and the J segment 0 bases; nucleotides outside the gene matches: 2. CDR3 bases: TGTGCCAGCAGCCGGGACAGGGGCTCCTACGAGCAGTACTTC. It codes for CASSRDRGSYEQYF.

The chain links TRBV28 to TRBJ1-1; possibly TRBD1 for D (6 bases). V gave up 5 bases and J gave up 0 bases, with 13 bases separating them. The CDR3 totals 15 residues. The germline V gene encodes CDR1 MDHEN and CDR2 SYDVKM. The CDR3 nucleotides are TGTGCCAGCAGTCTACGCCAGGGGATGAACACTGAAGCTTTCTTT. Its protein product is CASSLRQGMNTEAFF.

V gene TRBV5-1 combines with J gene TRBJ2-1, with D possibly being TRBD2 (5 bases). V was clipped by 1 base and J by 15 bases, with 17 bases between them. Germline loops: CDR1 SGHRS, CDR2 YFSETQ. The CDR3 is 13 amino acids. The DNA of the CDR3 is TGCGCCAGCAGCTTGAACACGGCGGACTGGGGGTTCTTC. Protein: CASSLNTADWGFF.

J is TRBJ1-2 and V is TRBV6-5, with D perhaps matching TRBD1 (6 bases). Germline CDR1 MNHEY, CDR2 SVGAGI. The CDR3 is 14 amino acids. V was cut by 5 bases and J by 2 bases, with 12 bases left in between. The CDR3 region is CASSLDRTNYGYTF. The CDR3 DNA reads TGTGCCAGCAGTCTCGACAGGACCAACTATGGCTACACCTTC.

V is TRBV19 and J is TRBJ2-7; D call uncertain. CDR1 is LNHDA, CDR2 SQIVND, per germline (reference sequence). V lost 0 bases and J lost 1, with 7 bases in between. This CDR3 spans 14 amino acids. The CDR3 DNA reads TGTGCCAGTAGTATAGAGGAGTGGTCCTACGAGCAGTACTTC. Translated, it gives CASSIEEWSYEQYF.

The chain combines TRBV6-5 with TRBJ2-7; 11 bases fit TRBD1. The germline V gene has CDR1 MNHEY and CDR2 SVGAGI. J gave up 2 bases and V 6 bases, and 6 bases lay outside the gene matches. CDR3 length: 15 amino acids. CDR3 DNA sequence: TGTGCCAGCAGGCCGCCGGGACAGGGGGCCTACGAGCAGTACTTC. Its translation is CASRPPGQGAYEQYF.

The chain joins TRBV29-1 to TRBJ2-1; 8 nucleotides line up with TRBD1. Germline values: CDR1 SQVTM, CDR2 ANQGSEA. V gave up 1 base and J gave up 10 bases; unmatched junction bases: 6. The CDR3 extends over 13 amino acids. CDR3 region: CSVEGGTGREQFF. CDR3 nucleotides: TGCAGCGTTGAAGGGGGGACAGGTAGAGAGCAGTTCTTC.

This clone was counted only a few times. Other nucleotide sequences from this sample produce the same CDR3. The rearrangement links TRBV14 to TRBJ1-6, with D tentatively TRBD1 (5 bases). Germline V gene data show CDR1 as SGHDN and CDR2 as FVKESK. Trimming took 3 bases from V and 1 from J, leaving 7 bases between them. This CDR3 comprises 15 residues. The CDR3 here is CASSQGGSYNSPLHF. In nucleotides, the CDR3 is TGTGCCAGCAGCCAGGGGGGGTCCTATAATTCACCCCTCCACTTT. The whole variable domain, filled in from reference TRBV14 and TRBJ1-6, reads EAGVTQFPSHSVIEKGQTVTLRCDPISGHDNLYWYRRVMGKEIKFLLHFVKESKQDESGMPNNRFLAERTGGTYSTLKVQPAELEDSGVYFCASSQGGSYNSPLHFGNGTRLTVT.

V usage is TRBV5-1 and J usage is TRBJ1-1; 10 nucleotides align to TRBD1. CDR3 length equals 15 residues. Germline values: CDR1 SGHRS, CDR2 YFSETQ. V dropped 4 bases and J dropped 4; count of bases not matched to a gene: 7. CDR3 amino acids: CASSQRTGGGTEAFF. CDR3 sequence (DNA): TGCGCCAGCAGCCAGAGGACAGGGGGAGGCACTGAAGCTTTCTTT. The whole variable domain, filled in from reference TRBV5-1 and TRBJ1-1, reads KAGVTQTPRYLIKTRGQQVTLSCSPISGHRSVSWYQQTPGQGLQFLFEYFSETQRNKGNFPGRFSGRQFSNSRSEMNVSTLELGDSALYLCASSQRTGGGTEAFFGQGTRLTVV.

The chain links TRBV2 to TRBJ1-1, with TRBD1 matching 10 bases. Germline V gene data show CDR1 as SNHLY and CDR2 as FYNNEI. V dropped 7 bases and J dropped 1; count of bases not matched to a gene: 3. The CDR3 is made up of 14 amino acids. The CDR3 coding sequence is TGTGCCAGCAACCGGGACAGGGGGAACACTGAAGCTTTCTTT. Translation gives CASNRDRGNTEAFF. The full variable domain, its missing parts supplied by reference TRBV2 and TRBJ1-1, is EPEVTQTPSHQVTQMGQEVILRCVPISNHLYFYWYRQILGQKVEFLVSFYNNEISEKSEIFDDQFSVERPDGSNFTLKIRSTKLEDSAMYFCASNRDRGNTEAFFGQGTRLTVV.

V gene TRBV25-1 combines with J gene TRBJ1-1; weak D call: TRBD1 (6 bases). Per the germline V gene, CDR1 is MGHDK and CDR2 is SYGVNS. Between the trimmed V and J ends, which lost 6 bases and 6 bases, there was a span of 17 bases. The CDR3 loop spans 14 amino acids. CDR3 DNA: TGTGCCAGCAGATCGAGAACAGGGTTCGCTGAAGCTTTCTTT. Its protein is CASRSRTGFAEAFF.

V and J are TRBV7-2 and TRBJ2-3, with D hard to call. V was pared by 6 bases and J by 2 bases, with 9 bases between. The CDR3 sequence is 13 residues long. Germline V lookup: CDR1 SGHTA, CDR2 FQGNSA. CDR3 nucleotides: TGTGCCAGCAGTCCCGAGCCCACAGATACGCAGTATTTT. Protein: CASSPEPTDTQYF.

This chain links TRBV7-2 with TRBJ2-3; 9 nucleotides agree with TRBD1. The CDR3 loop spans 15 amino acids. The ends lost 3 bases at V and 2 bases at J; junction bases unmatched: 3. Germline-derived CDR1 and CDR2 are SGHTA and FQGNSA. Here the CDR3 reads CASSFGTGYTDTQYF. In DNA, the CDR3 is TGTGCCAGCAGCTTCGGGACAGGGTACACAGATACGCAGTATTTT.

This chain uses TRBV6-1 with TRBJ1-6, with D hard to call. The CDR3 is made up of 14 amino acids. CDR1 and CDR2 from the germline V gene are MNHNS and SASEGT. V was pared by 2 bases and J by 0 bases, with 2 bases between. CDR3: CASSERSYNSPLHF. Written as DNA, the CDR3 is TGTGCCAGCAGTGAACGCTCCTATAATTCACCCCTCCACTTT.

The chain recombines TRBV19 with TRBJ1-2, with D perhaps matching TRBD1 (5 bases). This CDR3 contains 14 residues. Trimming removed 3 bases at V and 7 bases at J, with 15 bases between. Germline CDR1 reads LNHDA; CDR2 reads SQIVND (reference sequence). The CDR3 region has the DNA TGTGCCAGTAGTATCCCAGGGAGGGCTCCTGGCTACACCTTC. It is translated as CASSIPGRAPGYTF.

CDR3 amino acids: CAWSVRGGSYEQYF. For the CDR3, the DNA is TGTGCCTGGAGTGTACGGGGGGGGAGCTACGAGCAGTACTTC. This chain uses TRBV30 with TRBJ2-7, with 8 positions matching TRBD2. With V trimmed by 0 bases and J by 3 bases, 4 bases remained unmatched. Germline V gene lookup returns CDR1 GTSNPN and CDR2 SVGIG (reference sequence). This CDR3 contains 14 residues.

This chain uses TRBV5-1 with TRBJ2-5; maybe TRBD2 (5 bases). The germline gives CDR1 SGHRS, CDR2 YFSETQ. V shed 4 bases and J shed 4 bases, with 20 bases lying between them. The CDR3 runs to 16 residues. The CDR3 DNA is TGCGCCAGCAGCGTGGCCGCGGGTGATCCCGGAGAGACCCAGTACTTC. Translating gives CASSVAAGDPGETQYF.

This clone was seen more than once but under ten times. V gene TRBV19 combines with J gene TRBJ1-5, with TRBD1 matching over 7 bases. CDR1 is LNHDA and CDR2 is SQIVND in the germline V gene (reference sequence). CDR3 length equals 13 residues. Trimming took 6 bases from V and 4 from J; bases not matched to a gene: 3. CDR3 DNA sequence: TGTGCCAGTAGCCCAGGGGGGAATCAGCCCCAGCATTTT. Protein: CASSPGGNQPQHF.